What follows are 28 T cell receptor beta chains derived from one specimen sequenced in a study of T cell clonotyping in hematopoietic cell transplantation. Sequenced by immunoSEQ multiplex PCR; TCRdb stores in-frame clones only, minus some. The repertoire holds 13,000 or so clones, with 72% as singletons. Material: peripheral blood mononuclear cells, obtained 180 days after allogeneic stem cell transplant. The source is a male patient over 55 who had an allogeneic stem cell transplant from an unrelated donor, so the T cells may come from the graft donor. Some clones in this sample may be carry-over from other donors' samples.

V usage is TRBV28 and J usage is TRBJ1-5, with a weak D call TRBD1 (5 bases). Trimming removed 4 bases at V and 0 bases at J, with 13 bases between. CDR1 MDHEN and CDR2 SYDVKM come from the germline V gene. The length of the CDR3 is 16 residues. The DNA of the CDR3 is TGTGCCAGCAGTTCCCCGACAGTAAATAGCAATCAGCCCCAGCATTTT. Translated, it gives CASSSPTVNSNQPQHF. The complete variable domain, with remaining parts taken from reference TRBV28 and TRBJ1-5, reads DVKVTQSSRYLVKRTGEKVFLECVQDMDHENMFWYRQDPGLGLRLIYFSYDVKMKEKGDIPEGYSVSREKKERFSLILESASTNQTSMYLCASSSPTVNSNQPQHFGDGTRLSIL.

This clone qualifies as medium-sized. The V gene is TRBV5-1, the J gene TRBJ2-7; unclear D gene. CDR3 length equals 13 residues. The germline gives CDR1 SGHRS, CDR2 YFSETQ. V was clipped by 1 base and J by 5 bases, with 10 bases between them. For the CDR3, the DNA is TGCGCCAGCAGCTTGAACAGTAACAACGAGCAGTACTTC. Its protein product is CASSLNSNNEQYF.

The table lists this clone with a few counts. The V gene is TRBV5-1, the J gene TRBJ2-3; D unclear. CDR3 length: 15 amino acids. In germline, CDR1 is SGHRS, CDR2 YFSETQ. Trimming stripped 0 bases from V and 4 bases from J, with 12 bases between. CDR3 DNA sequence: TGCGCCAGCAGCTTGGATGGCAGTGTCCCAGATACGCAGTATTTT. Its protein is CASSLDGSVPDTQYF.

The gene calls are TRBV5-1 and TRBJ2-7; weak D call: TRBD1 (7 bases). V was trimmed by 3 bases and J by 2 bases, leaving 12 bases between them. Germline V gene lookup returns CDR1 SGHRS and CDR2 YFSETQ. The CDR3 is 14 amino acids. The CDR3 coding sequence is TGCGCCAGCAGCTATGCAGGGGGGCCCTACGAGCAGTACTTC. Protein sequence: CASSYAGGPYEQYF.

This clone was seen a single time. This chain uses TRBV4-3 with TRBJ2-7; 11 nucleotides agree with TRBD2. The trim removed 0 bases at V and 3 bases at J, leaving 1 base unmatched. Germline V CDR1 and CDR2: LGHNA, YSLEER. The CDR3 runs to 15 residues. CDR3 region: CASSQDTSGGYEQYF. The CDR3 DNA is TGCGCCAGCAGCCAAGATACTAGCGGGGGCTACGAGCAGTACTTC.

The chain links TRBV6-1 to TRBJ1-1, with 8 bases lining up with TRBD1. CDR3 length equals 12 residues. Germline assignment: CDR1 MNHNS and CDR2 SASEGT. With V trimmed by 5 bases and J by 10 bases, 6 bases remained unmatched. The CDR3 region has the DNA TGTGCCAGCAGTTTGACAGGGGAAGGAGCTTTCTTT. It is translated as CASSLTGEGAFF.

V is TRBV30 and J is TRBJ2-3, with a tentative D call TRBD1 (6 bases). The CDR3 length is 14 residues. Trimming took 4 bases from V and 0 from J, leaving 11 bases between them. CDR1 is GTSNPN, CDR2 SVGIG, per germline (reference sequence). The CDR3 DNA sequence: TGTGCCTGGACTCAAGGACAGAGCACAGATACGCAGTATTTT. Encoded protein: CAWTQGQSTDTQYF.

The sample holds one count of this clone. The CDR3 DNA sequence: TGTGCCAGCAGCCGAAAAGACAGGGTGGGCACAGATACGCAGTATTTT. Protein: CASSRKDRVGTDTQYF. The chain is built from TRBV5-6 and TRBJ2-3, with 7 bases fitting TRBD1. Germline V gene data show CDR1 as SGHDT and CDR2 as YYEEEE. This CDR3 has 16 residues. The J segment lost 1 base and the V segment lost 4 bases, leaving 9 bases of the junction unmatched. Full variable domain (remainder filled in from reference TRBV5-6 and TRBJ2-3): DAGVTQSPTHLIKTRGQQVTLRCSPKSGHDTVSWYQQALGQGPQFIFQYYEEEERQRGNFPDRFSGHQFPNYSSELNVNALLLGDSALYLCASSRKDRVGTDTQYFGPGTRLTVL.

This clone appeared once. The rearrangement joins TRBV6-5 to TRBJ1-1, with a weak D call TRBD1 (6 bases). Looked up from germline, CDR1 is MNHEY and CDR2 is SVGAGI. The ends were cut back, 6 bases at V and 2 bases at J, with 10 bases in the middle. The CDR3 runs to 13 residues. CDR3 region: CASSLDSNTEAFF. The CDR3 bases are TGTGCCAGCAGCCTGGACAGCAACACTGAAGCTTTCTTT.

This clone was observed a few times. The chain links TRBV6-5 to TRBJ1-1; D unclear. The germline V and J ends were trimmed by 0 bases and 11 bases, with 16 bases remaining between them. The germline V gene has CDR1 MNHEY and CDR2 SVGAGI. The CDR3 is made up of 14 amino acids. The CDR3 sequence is CASSYSIREVEAFF. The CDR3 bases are TGTGCCAGCAGTTACTCGATAAGGGAGGTGGAGGCTTTCTTT.

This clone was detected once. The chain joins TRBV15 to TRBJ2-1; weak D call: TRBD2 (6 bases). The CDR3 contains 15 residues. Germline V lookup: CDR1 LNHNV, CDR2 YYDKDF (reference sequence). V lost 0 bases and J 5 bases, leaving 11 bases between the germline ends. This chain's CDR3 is CATSREAGSDNEQFF. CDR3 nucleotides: TGTGCCACCAGCAGAGAGGCGGGGTCGGACAATGAGCAGTTCTTC.

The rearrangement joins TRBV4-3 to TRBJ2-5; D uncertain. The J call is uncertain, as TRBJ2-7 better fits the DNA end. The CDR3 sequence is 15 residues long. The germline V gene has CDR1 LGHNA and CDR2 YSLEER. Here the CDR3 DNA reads TGCGCCAGCAGCCAAGATTGGAGTGGCCGATACGAGCAGTACTTC. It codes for CASSQDWSGRYEQYF.

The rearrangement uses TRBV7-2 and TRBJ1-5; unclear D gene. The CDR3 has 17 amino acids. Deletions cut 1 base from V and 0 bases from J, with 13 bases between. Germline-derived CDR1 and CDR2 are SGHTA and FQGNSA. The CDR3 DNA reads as TGTGCCAGCAGCTTAGGAGGGCGAGGTTATAGCAATCAGCCCCAGCATTTT. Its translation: CASSLGGRGYSNQPQHF.

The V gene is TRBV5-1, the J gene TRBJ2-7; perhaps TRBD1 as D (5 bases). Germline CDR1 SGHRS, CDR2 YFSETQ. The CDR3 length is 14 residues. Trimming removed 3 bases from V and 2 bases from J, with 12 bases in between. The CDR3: CASSSKTVTYEQYF. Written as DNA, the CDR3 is TGCGCCAGCAGCTCGAAGACAGTTACCTACGAGCAGTACTTC.

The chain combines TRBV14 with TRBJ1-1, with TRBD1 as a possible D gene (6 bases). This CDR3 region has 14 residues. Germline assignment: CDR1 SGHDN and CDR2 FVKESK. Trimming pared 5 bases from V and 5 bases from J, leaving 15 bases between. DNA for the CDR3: TGTGCCAGCAGCTGGAGGGGAGGGGGTACTGAAGCTTTCTTT. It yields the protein CASSWRGGGTEAFF.

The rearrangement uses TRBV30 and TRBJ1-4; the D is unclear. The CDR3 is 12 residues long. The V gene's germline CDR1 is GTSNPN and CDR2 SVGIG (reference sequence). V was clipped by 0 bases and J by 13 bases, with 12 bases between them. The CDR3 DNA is TGTGCCTGGAGTGTGGCGGGAGAGGGACTGTTTTTT. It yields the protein CAWSVAGEGLFF. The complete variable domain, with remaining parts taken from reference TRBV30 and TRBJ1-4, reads SQTIHQWPATLVQPVGSPLSLECTVEGTSNPNLYWYRQAAGRGLQLLFYSVGIGQISSEVPQNLSASRPQDRQFILSSKKLLLSDSGFYLCAWSVAGEGLFFGSGTQLSVL.

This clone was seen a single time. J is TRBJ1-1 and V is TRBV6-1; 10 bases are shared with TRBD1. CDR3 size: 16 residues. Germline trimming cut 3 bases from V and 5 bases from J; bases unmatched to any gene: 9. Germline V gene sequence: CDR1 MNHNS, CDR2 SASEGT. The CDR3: CASSEGTGVRRTEAFF. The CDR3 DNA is TGTGCCAGCAGTGAGGGGACAGGGGTACGGAGGACTGAAGCTTTCTTT.

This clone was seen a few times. The DNA for the CDR3 is TGTGCCAGCAGTTCAGGGGTGACCTATGGCTACACCTTC. It encodes CASSSGVTYGYTF. The chain employs TRBV6-5 and TRBJ1-2; maybe TRBD1 (6 bases). The CDR3 covers 13 residues. Trimming shortened V by 4 bases and J by 4 bases, and 10 bases separated the two germline ends. Germline CDR1 reads MNHEY; CDR2 reads SVGAGI.

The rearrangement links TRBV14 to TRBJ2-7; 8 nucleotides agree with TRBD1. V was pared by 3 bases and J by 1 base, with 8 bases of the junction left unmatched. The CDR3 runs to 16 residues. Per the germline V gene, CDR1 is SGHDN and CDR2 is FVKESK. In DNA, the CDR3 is TGTGCCAGCAGCCACCTGGACAGGGTAGATTCCTACGAGCAGTACTTC. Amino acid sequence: CASSHLDRVDSYEQYF.

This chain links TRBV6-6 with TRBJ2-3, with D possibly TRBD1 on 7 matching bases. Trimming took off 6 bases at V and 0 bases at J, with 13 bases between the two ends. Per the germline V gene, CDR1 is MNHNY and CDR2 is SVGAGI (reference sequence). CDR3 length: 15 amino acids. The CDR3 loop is CASSPRGASTDTQYF. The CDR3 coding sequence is TGTGCCAGCAGCCCCAGGGGGGCTAGCACAGATACGCAGTATTTT.

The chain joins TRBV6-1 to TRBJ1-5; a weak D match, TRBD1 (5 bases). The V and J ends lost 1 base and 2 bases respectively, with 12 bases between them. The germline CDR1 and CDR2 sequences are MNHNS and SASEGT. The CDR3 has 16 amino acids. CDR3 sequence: CASSEGGFRGNQPQHF. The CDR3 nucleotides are TGTGCCAGCAGTGAAGGGGGGTTCCGGGGCAATCAGCCCCAGCATTTT.

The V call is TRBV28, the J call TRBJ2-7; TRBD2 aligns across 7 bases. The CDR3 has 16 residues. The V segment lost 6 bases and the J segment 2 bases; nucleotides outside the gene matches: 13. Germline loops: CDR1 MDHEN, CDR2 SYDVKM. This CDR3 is CASSPRGGSTAYEQYF. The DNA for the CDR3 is TGTGCCAGCAGCCCAAGGGGAGGGAGTACTGCCTACGAGCAGTACTTC.

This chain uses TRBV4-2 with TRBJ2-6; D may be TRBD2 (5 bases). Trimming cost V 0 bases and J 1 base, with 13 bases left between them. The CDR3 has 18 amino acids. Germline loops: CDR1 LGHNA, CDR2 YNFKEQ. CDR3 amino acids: CASSQERAVASGANVLTF. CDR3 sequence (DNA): TGTGCCAGCAGCCAAGAGAGGGCAGTCGCTTCTGGGGCCAACGTCCTGACTTTC.

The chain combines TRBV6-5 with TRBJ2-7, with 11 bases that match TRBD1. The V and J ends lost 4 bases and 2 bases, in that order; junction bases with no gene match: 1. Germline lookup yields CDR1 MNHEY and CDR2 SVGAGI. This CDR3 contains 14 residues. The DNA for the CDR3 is TGTGCCAGCAGTTGGGGACAGGGGGCCTACGAGCAGTACTTC. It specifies CASSWGQGAYEQYF.

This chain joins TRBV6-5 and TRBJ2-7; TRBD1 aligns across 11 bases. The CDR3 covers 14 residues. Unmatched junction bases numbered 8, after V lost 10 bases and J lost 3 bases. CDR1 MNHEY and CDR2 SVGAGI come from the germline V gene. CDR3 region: CATGQGAHGYEQYF. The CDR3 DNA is TGTGCCACCGGACAGGGGGCGCATGGCTACGAGCAGTACTTC.

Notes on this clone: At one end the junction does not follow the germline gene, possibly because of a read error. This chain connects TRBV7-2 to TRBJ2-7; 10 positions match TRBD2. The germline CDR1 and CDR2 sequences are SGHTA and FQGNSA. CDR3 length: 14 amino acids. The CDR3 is CASSPSGSSNEQYF. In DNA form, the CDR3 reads TGTGCCAGCAGCCCTAGCGGGAGCTCCAACGAGCAGTACTTC.

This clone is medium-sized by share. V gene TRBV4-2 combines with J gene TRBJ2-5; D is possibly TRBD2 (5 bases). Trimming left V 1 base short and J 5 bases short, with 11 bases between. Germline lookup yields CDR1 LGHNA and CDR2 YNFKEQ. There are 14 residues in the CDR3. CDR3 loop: CASSQAAPGETQYF. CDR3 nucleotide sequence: TGTGCCAGCAGCCAAGCCGCCCCGGGGGAGACCCAGTACTTC.

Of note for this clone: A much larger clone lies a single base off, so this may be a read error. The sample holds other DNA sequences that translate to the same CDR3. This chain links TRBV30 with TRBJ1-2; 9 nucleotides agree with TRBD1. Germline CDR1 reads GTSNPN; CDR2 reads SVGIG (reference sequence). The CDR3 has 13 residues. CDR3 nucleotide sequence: TGTGCTTGGGGACAGGGACAGAACTATGGCTACACCTTC. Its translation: CAWGQGQNYGYTF.